This T cell receptor beta chain was sequenced for a study of T cell responses to AZD1222 COVID-19 vaccine. Analyses pooled second doses at about 4 or about 12 weeks. The CDR3 is 17 amino acids. The V gene's germline CDR1 is SGHNT and CDR2 YENEEA. The trim removed 5 bases at V and 3 bases at J, leaving 9 bases unmatched. This clone was counted a single time. Sequencing used immunoSEQ multiplex PCR; TCRdb keeps in-frame clones, though not all of them. Here the sample spans approximately 77,000 clones, more than 85% being singletons. The gene calls are TRBV11-3 and TRBJ2-2; 10 nucleotides agree with TRBD2. Specimen: peripheral blood, collected 28 days after the second AZD1222 dose. This sequence was found in an adult who received the AZD1222 COVID-19 vaccine. DNA for the CDR3: TGTGCCAGCAGCCAATCAAGGACTAGCGGCTACACCGGGGAGCTGTTTTTT. Translated: CASSQSRTSGYTGELFF. Complete variable domain (other parts from reference TRBV11-3 and TRBJ2-2): EAGVVQSPRYKIIEKKQPVAFWCNPISGHNTLYWYLQNLGQGPELLIRYENEEAVDDSQLPKDRFSAERLKGVDSTLKIQPAELGDSAVYLCASSQSRTSGYTGELFFGEGSRLTVL.